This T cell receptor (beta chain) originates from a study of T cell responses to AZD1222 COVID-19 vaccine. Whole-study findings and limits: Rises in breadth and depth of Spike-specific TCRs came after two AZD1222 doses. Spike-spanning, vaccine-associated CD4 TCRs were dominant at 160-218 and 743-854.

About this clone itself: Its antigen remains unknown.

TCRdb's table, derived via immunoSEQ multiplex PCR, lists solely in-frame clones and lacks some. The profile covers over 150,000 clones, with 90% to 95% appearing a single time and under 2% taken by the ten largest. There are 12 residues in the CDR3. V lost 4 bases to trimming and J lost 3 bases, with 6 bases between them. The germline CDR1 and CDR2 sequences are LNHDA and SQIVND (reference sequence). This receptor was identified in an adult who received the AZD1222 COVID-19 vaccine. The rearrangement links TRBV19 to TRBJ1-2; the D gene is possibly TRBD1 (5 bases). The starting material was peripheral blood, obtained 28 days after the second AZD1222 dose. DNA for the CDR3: TGTGCCAGTAGTAGGGGACACTATGGCTACACCTTC. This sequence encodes CASSRGHYGYTF.